These 18 T cell receptor beta chains came from one sample sequenced in a study of CD8 T cells in Susac syndrome. A quantity of roughly 0.5 to 1 ug RNA underwent reverse transcription using random hexamers. Each CDR3 protein gets one entry after TCRdb re-called the immunoSEQ multiplex PCR reads with MiXCR. The sample includes some 200,000 distinct CDR3 sequences, 90% to 97% seen only once; the top ten take 0.098%. The sequenced sample was CD4+ T cells from PBMCs. Every receptor here comes from a human donor with Susac syndrome.

The chain employs TRBV12-3 or TRBV12-4 and TRBJ1-2, with a possible D match to TRBD1 (6 bases). CDR3 length: 14 residues. V was pared by 7 bases and J by 4 bases, with 16 bases between. The CDR3 nucleotides read TGTGCCAGCACTCGAGTTACAGGGACCTATGGCTACACCTTC. It encodes CASTRVTGTYGYTF.

The CDR3 protein is CTSAGKDGYTF. The CDR3 DNA reads as TGCACGTCGGCAGGCAAGGATGGCTACACCTTC. This chain connects TRBV29-1 to TRBJ1-2; the D is unclear. This CDR3 is built from 11 residues. The germline V gene encodes CDR1 SQVTM and CDR2 ANQGSEA.

This chain links TRBV18 with TRBJ2-3, with TRBD2 matching 12 bases. The V and J ends lost 2 bases and 0 bases, in that order; junction bases with no gene match: 15. This CDR3 has 21 amino acids. CDR1 is KGHSH, CDR2 LQKENI, per germline. The CDR3 DNA follows: TGTGCCAGCTCACCAAAATTCGGACTAGCGGGGCACTCCTTTAGCACAGATACGCAGTATTTT. Translation gives CASSPKFGLAGHSFSTDTQYF.

A note on this clonotype: The junction differs from germline at one of its ends, possibly a read error. The chain is built from TRBV6-1 and TRBJ1-1; TRBD1 matches at 9 bases. CDR1 and CDR2 from the germline V gene are MNHNS and SASEGT. The CDR3 sequence is 16 residues long. This chain's CDR3 is CASIPAADRGMTEVFF. In DNA, the CDR3 is TGTGCCAGCATTCCGGCGGCGGACAGGGGAATGACTGAAGTTTTCTTT.

The CDR3, as DNA: TGTGCCAGCGGTACGAACACCGGGGAGCTGTTTTTT. Translated, it gives CASGTNTGELFF. The chain carries TRBV11-3 and TRBJ2-2, with D unclear. V was trimmed by 8 bases and J by 0 bases, leaving 4 bases between them. Germline V gene sequence: CDR1 SGHNT, CDR2 YENEEA. The CDR3 consists of 12 residues. Filled out from reference TRBV11-3 and TRBJ2-2, the complete variable domain reads EAGVVQSPRYKIIEKKQPVAFWCNPISGHNTLYWYLQNLGQGPELLIRYENEEAVDDSQLPKDRFSAERLKGVDSTLKIQPAELGDSAVYLCASGTNTGELFFGEGSRLTVL.

The chain recombines TRBV18 with TRBJ1-4, with 10 bases fitting TRBD1. V lost 3 bases to trimming and J lost 3 bases; unmatched junction nucleotides: 1. The germline CDR1 and CDR2 sequences are KGHSH and LQKENI. The CDR3 loop spans 15 amino acids. The CDR3 reads CASSPGQGANEKLFF. As DNA, the CDR3 is TGTGCCAGCTCACCTGGACAGGGGGCTAATGAAAAACTGTTTTTT.

The genes are TRBV4-2 and TRBJ2-7; 7 bases agree with TRBD2. Germline-derived CDR1 and CDR2 are LGHNA and YNFKEQ. Trimming at V came to 0 bases and at J to 7 bases, leaving 12 bases not matched to a gene. The CDR3 has 16 amino acids. CDR3 bases: TGTGCCAGCAGCCAAGAACGCGGGGGTCCCCCCGGGGAGCAGTACTTC. Protein sequence: CASSQERGGPPGEQYF.

The chain carries TRBV20-1 and TRBJ2-1, with D possibly TRBD1 on 6 matching bases. Looked up from germline, CDR1 is DFQATT and CDR2 is SNEGSKA (reference sequence). The length of the CDR3 is 14 residues. V was shortened by 2 bases and J by 3 bases, with 11 bases between the two germline ends. CDR3 region: CSARSDRVYNEQFF. The CDR3 nucleotides read TGCAGTGCTAGATCGGACAGAGTCTACAATGAGCAGTTCTTC.

The chain uses TRBV6-6 and TRBJ1-2; D is possibly TRBD1 (5 bases). Trimming removed 0 bases from V and 1 base from J, with 9 bases in between. Germline lookup yields CDR1 MNHNY and CDR2 SVGAGI (reference sequence). The CDR3 consists of 15 residues. This chain's CDR3 is CASSYSQGLNYGYTF. In nucleotides, the CDR3 is TGTGCCAGCAGTTACTCTCAGGGACTTAACTATGGCTACACCTTC.

The V gene is TRBV29-1, the J gene TRBJ2-3, with TRBD1 as a possible D gene (5 bases). CDR3 length: 13 residues. The germline V and J ends were trimmed by 0 bases and 9 bases, with 13 bases remaining between them. From germline, CDR1 is SQVTM and CDR2 ANQGSEA. CDR3 loop: CSVEDEGVGTQYF. CDR3 DNA sequence: TGCAGCGTTGAAGATGAAGGGGTCGGGACGCAGTATTTT.

The J gene is TRBJ1-1, the V gene TRBV20-1; 9 bases line up with TRBD1. Per the germline V gene, CDR1 is DFQATT and CDR2 is SNEGSKA (reference sequence). V lost 7 bases and J lost 7; bases outside the gene matches: 10. This CDR3 comprises 13 residues. CDR3 DNA sequence: TGCAGTGTTCAACAGGGGGCTGGTGGTGAAGCTTTCTTT. Protein sequence: CSVQQGAGGEAFF.

This chain joins TRBV14 and TRBJ1-1, with TRBD1 identical over 11 bases. The CDR3 length is 12 residues. Germline V gene data show CDR1 as SGHDN and CDR2 as FVKESK. V trimming: 8 bases; J trimming: 9 bases; junction bases outside the gene matches: 5. CDR3 sequence (DNA): TGTGCCAGCCGACCGGACAGGGGGCAAGCTTTCTTT. This codes for CASRPDRGQAFF.

The rearrangement links TRBV27 to TRBJ2-5; 11 bases line up with TRBD1. Germline values: CDR1 MNHEY, CDR2 SMNVEV (reference sequence). CDR3 length equals 16 residues. The junction had 4 bases not matched to a gene; V was cut back by 3 bases and J by 1 base. This CDR3 reads CASSFLGQGVQETQYF. CDR3 nucleotide sequence: TGTGCCAGCAGTTTTCTGGGACAGGGGGTCCAAGAGACCCAGTACTTC.

The rearrangement uses TRBV14 and TRBJ1-6; tentatively, D is TRBD1 (5 bases). Germline CDR1 reads SGHDN; CDR2 reads FVKESK. This CDR3 region has 15 residues. The V end was cut by 1 base, the J end by 7 bases, with 11 bases between. The CDR3 DNA is TGTGCCAGCAGCCAAGCTACGGGGACCAATTCACCCCTCCACTTT. Encoded protein: CASSQATGTNSPLHF.

V usage is TRBV20-1 and J usage is TRBJ2-5; D possibly corresponds to TRBD2 (6 bases). V was pared by 6 bases and J by 4 bases, with 18 bases between. This CDR3 is built from 14 residues. Looked up from germline, CDR1 is DFQATT and CDR2 is SNEGSKA (reference sequence). The chain's CDR3 is CSAEGELASETQYF. The CDR3 coding sequence is TGCAGTGCGGAGGGCGAGCTAGCATCAGAGACCCAGTACTTC.

The chain couples TRBV30 to TRBJ2-5; TRBD2 matches 10 bases. This CDR3 spans 14 amino acids. Germline lookup yields CDR1 GTSNPN and CDR2 SVGIG (reference sequence). V shed 1 base, J shed 5 bases, and the junction held 4 bases outside the gene matches. The CDR3 DNA sequence: TGTGCCTGGAGTGAAAAACTAGCGGGGGAGACCCAGTACTTC. Translated, it gives CAWSEKLAGETQYF.

The V gene is TRBV29-1, the J gene TRBJ2-5, with 8 bases identical to TRBD1. With V trimmed by 7 bases and J by 5 bases, 9 bases remained unmatched. The germline CDR1 and CDR2 sequences are SQVTM and ANQGSEA. The CDR3 is 13 amino acids. The CDR3 nucleotides are TGCAGCGCCGCGGACAGGGCCCGGGAGACCCAGTACTTC. This sequence encodes CSAADRARETQYF. The full variable domain, completed using reference TRBV29-1 and TRBJ2-5, is SAVISQKPSRDICQRGTSLTIQCQVDSQVTMMFWYRQQPGQSLTLIATANQGSEATYESGFVIDKFPISRPNLTFSTLTVSNMSPEDSSIYLCSAADRARETQYFGPGTRLLVL.

The DNA of the CDR3 is TGTGCCAGCAGTCCTACCGGGGGACAGAGAGACAATGAGCAGTTCTTC. Translated, it gives CASSPTGGQRDNEQFF. The chain links TRBV6-1 to TRBJ2-1, with D tentatively TRBD1 (7 bases). CDR1 is MNHNS, CDR2 SASEGT, per germline. Trimming took 5 bases from V and 5 from J, leaving 19 bases between them. CDR3 size: 16 residues.